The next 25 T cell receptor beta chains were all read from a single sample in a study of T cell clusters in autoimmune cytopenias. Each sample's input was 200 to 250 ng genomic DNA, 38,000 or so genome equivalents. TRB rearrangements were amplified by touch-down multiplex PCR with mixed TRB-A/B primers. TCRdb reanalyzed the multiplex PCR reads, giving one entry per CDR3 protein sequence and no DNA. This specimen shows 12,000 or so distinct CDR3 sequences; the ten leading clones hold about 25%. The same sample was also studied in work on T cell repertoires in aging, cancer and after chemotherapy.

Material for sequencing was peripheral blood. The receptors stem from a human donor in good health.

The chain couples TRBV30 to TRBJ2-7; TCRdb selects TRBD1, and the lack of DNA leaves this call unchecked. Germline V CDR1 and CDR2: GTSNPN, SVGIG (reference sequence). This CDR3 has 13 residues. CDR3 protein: CAWSVLTGGEQYF.

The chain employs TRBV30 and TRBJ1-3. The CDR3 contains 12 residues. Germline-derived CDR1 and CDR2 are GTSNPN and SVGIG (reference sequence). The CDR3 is CAWKRPGNTIYF.

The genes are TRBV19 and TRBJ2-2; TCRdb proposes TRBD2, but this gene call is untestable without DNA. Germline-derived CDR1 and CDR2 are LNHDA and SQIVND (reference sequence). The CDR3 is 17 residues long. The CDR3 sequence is CASKASGGAWSTGELFF.

The CDR3 loop reads CARSTGLAGGVNEQFF. This chain joins TRBV5-3 and TRBJ2-1; TCRdb indicates TRBD2, and absent DNA this call remains unverified. TRBV5-3 is an ORF; its function is uncertain. The CDR3 extends over 16 amino acids.

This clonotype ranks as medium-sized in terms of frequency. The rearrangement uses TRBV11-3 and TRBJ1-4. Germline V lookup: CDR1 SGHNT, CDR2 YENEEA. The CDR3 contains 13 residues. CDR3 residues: CASSPWENEKLFF.

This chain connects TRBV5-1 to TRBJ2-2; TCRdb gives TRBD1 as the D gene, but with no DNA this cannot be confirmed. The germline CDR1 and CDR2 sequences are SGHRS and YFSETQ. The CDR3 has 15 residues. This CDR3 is CASSPDRANTGELFF.

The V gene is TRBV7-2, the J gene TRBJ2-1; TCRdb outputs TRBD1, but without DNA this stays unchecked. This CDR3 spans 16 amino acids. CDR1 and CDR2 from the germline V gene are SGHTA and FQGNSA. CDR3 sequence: CASSLNHPPAYNEQFF.

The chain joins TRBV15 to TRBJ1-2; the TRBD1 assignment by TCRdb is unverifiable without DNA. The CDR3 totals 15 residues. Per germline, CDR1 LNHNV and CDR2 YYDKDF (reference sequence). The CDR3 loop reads CATSRVEGGDYGYTF.

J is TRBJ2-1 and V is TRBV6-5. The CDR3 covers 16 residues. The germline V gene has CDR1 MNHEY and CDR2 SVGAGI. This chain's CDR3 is CASSYSKRSSYNEQFF.

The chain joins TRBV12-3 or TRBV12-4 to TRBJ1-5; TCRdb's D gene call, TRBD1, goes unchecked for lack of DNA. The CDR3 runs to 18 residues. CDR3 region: CASSSGAGDAYSNQPQHF.

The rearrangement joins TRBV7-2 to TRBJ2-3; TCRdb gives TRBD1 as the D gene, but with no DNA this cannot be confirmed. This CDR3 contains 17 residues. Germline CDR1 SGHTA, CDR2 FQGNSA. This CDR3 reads CASSLGVVWTGKDTQYF.

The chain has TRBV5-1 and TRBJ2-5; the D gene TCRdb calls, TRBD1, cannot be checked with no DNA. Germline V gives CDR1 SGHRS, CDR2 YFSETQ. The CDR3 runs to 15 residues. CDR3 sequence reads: CASSLADSLGETQYF.

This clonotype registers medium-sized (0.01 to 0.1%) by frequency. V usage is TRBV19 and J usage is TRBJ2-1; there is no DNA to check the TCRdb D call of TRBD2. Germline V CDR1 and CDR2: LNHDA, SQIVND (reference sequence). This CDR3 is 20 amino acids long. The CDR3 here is CASSIDRLTSGVKYYNEQFF. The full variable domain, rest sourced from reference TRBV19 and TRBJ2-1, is DGGITQSPKYLFRKEGQNVTLSCEQNLNHDAMYWYRQDPGQGLRLIYYSQIVNDFQKGDIAEGYSVSREKKESFPLTVTSAQKNPTAFYLCASSIDRLTSGVKYYNEQFFGPGTRLTVL.

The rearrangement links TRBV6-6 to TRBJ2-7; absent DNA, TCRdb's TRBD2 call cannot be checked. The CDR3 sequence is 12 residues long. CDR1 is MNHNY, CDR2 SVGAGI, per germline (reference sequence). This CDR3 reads CASSPGGHEQYF.

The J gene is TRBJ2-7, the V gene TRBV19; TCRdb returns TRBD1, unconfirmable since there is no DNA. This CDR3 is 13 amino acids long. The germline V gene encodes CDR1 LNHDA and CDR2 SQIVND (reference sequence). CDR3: CASRGLGGDEQYF.

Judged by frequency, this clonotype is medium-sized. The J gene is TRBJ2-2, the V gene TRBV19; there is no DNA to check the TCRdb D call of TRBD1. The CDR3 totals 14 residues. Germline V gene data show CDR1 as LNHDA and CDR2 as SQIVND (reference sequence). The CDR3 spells CASSIRDGRWELFF. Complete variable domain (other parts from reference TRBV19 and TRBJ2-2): DGGITQSPKYLFRKEGQNVTLSCEQNLNHDAMYWYRQDPGQGLRLIYYSQIVNDFQKGDIAEGYSVSREKKESFPLTVTSAQKNPTAFYLCASSIRDGRWELFFGEGSRLTVL.

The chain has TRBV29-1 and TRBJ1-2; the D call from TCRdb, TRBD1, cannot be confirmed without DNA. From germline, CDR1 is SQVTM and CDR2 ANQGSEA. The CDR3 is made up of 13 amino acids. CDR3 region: CSVEESQGSGYTF. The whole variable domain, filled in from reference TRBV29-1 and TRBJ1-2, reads SAVISQKPSRDICQRGTSLTIQCQVDSQVTMMFWYRQQPGQSLTLIATANQGSEATYESGFVIDKFPISRPNLTFSTLTVSNMSPEDSSIYLCSVEESQGSGYTFGSGTRLTVV.

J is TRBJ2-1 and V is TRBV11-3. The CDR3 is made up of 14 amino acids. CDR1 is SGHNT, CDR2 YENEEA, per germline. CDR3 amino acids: CASSPTTAGNEQFF.

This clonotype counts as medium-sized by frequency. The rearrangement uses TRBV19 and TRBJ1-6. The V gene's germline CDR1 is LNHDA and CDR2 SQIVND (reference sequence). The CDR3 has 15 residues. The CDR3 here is CASSIEGTYNSPLHF.

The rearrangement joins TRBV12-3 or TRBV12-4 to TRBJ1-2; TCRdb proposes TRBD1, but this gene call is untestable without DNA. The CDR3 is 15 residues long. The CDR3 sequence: CASSLTRQGAKGYTF.

This chain's CDR3 is CASSSGLAGGGRQETQYF. The rearrangement joins TRBV6-2 or TRBV6-3 to TRBJ2-5; without DNA, the TCRdb call of TRBD2 cannot be checked. The CDR3 sequence is 18 residues long. Per germline, CDR1 MNHEY and CDR2 SVGEGT.

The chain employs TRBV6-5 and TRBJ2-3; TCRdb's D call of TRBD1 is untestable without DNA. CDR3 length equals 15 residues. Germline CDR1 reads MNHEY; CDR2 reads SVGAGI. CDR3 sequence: CASSSREFNTDTQYF.

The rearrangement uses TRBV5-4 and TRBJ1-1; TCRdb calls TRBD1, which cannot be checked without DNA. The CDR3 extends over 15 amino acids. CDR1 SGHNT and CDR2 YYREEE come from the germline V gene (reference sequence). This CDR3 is CASSARQGLNTEAFF.

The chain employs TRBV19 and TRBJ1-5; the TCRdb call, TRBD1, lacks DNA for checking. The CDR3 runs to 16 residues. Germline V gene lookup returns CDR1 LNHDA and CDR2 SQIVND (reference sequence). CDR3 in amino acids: CASSMRERERNQPQHF.

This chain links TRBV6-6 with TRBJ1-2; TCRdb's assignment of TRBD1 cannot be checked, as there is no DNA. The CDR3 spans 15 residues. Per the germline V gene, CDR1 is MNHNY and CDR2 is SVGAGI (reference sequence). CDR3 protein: CASSYSRTVDYGYTF.